This T cell receptor beta chain was documented in a study of spatial heterogeneity in lung cancer (dated by TCRdb to between 2017 and 2020). About the full investigation: Beta-chain transcripts were consistently detected in greater numbers than alpha-chain transcripts, which likely reflected higher beta-chain transcript abundance. In the raw uncorrected reads, each unique combination of TCR and UMI appeared more than ten times on average. TCR alpha and beta repertoires were quantitatively compared across multiple tumor regions, matched nontumor lung and blood in non-small cell lung cancer. Nonsynonymous mutation counts, determined by whole-exome sequencing of tumor tissue, were related to features of the TCR repertoire. Both alpha and beta chains were TCR-sequenced in samples taken at surgery, namely 220 tumor regions, fewer than 80 matched nontumor lung samples and over 55 PBMC samples.

Paper-wide results and their limitations: Additional single-cell paired TCR alpha and beta sequencing was considered necessary to confirm, at a functional level, the hypothesis that regional TCRs recognize regional mutations. Ubiquitous expanded tumor TCRs were detected in blood more often at tumor resection than at routine follow-up.

Per the publication, the time point label means: sample taken at primary tumor resection. The donors were 72 patients from the lung TRACERx cohort who had early-stage, untreated non-small cell lung cancer. TCR sequencing used whole RNA extracted from tumor and nontumor lung tissue, or from cryopreserved PBMC samples, without cell sorting. A patient was chosen for TCR sequencing only when enough RNA was available from at least two tumor regions. This clonotype was detected many times. Its antigen is unknown. The sample holds no much larger clone one base away, and base qualities are not on file. The library was generated by 5' RACE. Sequenced using a NextSeq 500. In the TCR library protocol, a unique molecular identifier was attached to each TCR cDNA molecule so that PCR and sequencing errors could be corrected. The authors' pipeline ran thus. TCR identification, UMI-based error correction and CDR3 extraction were performed with Decombinator tools. Expanded TCRs were defined as those above a frequency of 2 per 1,000, corresponding to the top 1% of the tumor frequency distribution. Rényi diversity was computed with the R vegan package after subsampling each repertoire 100 times to 5,000 TCRs. To build CDR3 similarity networks, amino acid triplet string-kernel similarity was used, and CDR3s were connected when their pairwise similarity was above 0.82. The raw public data were reprocessed by TCRdb itself: fastp quality trimming at Q25, MiXCR clonotype calling, in-frame beta chains only. Each entry is one CDR3 protein sequence, shown with its most common DNA and genes. The V and J calls reflect TCRdb's pipeline rather than the authors' work. For this sample there are more than 80,000 distinct CDR3 sequences; approximately 12% appear just once. More than 40% of the sample is held by the ten biggest clonotypes.

This TCR came from a male donor with early-stage non-small cell lung cancer. The sample consisted of PBMCs, taken at surgery.

The CDR3 has the sequence CASSLFPAGAHNEQFF. The DNA reads as follows: TGTGCCAGCAGCTTATTTCCAGCGGGGGCCCACAATGAGCAGTTCTTC. The rearranged chain carries TRBV7-2 and TRBJ2-1; 8 nucleotides in the junction match TRBD2. Reading from cysteine to phenylalanine, the CDR3 counts 16 amino acids. Only the CDR3 DNA stays, 48 bases, in frame from base 1. Looking up the germline V gene yields CDR1 SGHTA and CDR2 FQGNSA. Trimming takes 2 bases off V and 5 bases off J; junction bases not matched to a gene: 8. When the CDR3 is completed using the reference TRBV7-2 and TRBJ2-1 genes on either side, the full variable domain is GAGVSQSPSNKVTEKGKDVELRCDPISGHTALYWYRQSLGQGLEFLIYFQGNSAPDKSGLPSDRFSAERTGGSVSTLTIQRTQQEDSAVYLCASSLFPAGAHNEQFFGPGTRLTVL.